Sequencing of this T cell receptor beta chain was carried out in a study of blood T cell repertoires in COVID-19 (TCRdb year 2020). Describing the broader study: Samples from collaborators originated in the United States, Italy and Spain and spanned both the acute and convalescent phases of COVID-19. HLA class I and class II types, where available, came from metadata supplied by the sample provider rather than from assay-based typing. The samples were drawn from two sources: the first 160 participants of the ongoing ImmuneRACE study, and 950 to 1,500 subjects contributed by 6 global collaborators. The prospective study material was composed of cDNA or gDNA derived from T cells, B-cell-depleted T cells, or PBMCs. A freely available public database, intended as a resource for researchers studying the immune response to SARS-CoV-2, is where the repertoires were released. Deeply sampled blood TCRbeta repertoires from subjects exposed to, actively infected with, or recovered from COVID-19 were included in the dataset. The sample metadata nearly always contained a de-identified subject ID, COVID-19 status, age in years and sex. General conclusions and limits of the study: Clinical and demographic metadata were provided uncurated, with the amount varying by source and participant.

Participants in the prospective study were aged about 18 to 90 years, lived in more than 20 United States geographic areas, and enrolled through a virtual design. In the prospective study, cohorts were assigned on the basis of participant-reported clinical history obtained from a screening survey and a study questionnaire. Exposed participants had been in contact with someone with a PCR-confirmed or clinician-diagnosed COVID-19 case within 2 weeks of study entry. In the prospective study, whole blood, serum and a nasopharyngeal or oropharyngeal swab were collected from each participant by mobile phlebotomists. Additional blood draws and questionnaires over an approximately 2-month period could optionally be provided by prospective study participants. Blood samples from the prospective study were shipped frozen or at room temperature prior to DNA extraction. TCRbeta CDR3 regions were amplified from genomic DNA by means of the immunoSEQ Assay, a bias-controlled multiplex PCR. The study's processing was this. The number of nucleated cells in each sample was estimated from the amplification of reference gene primers within the assay. To quantify the absolute abundance of each unique TCRbeta CDR3 rearrangement, sequence reads were collapsed and filtered. For each sample, productive Simpson clonality was calculated as the square root of Simpson's diversity index across productive rearrangements. Entries here come from immuneACCESS through TCRdb and include only in-frame sequences with V and J called. Some clones fail to appear in such tables; in the studies checked, an unresolved V gene covers under half of the shortfall, and the cause of the remainder is unknown. V, J and clone size derive from that table, while D and trimming were established from the DNA sequence. This sample has 250,000 or so clones in its table, and around 93% of those were observed once. The ten largest clonotypes hold 2.8% of the sample.

This clone was counted a few times. What this receptor recognizes is not known. Within one base of it there is no much larger clone, and no base qualities were kept. Measured from the cysteine to the phenylalanine, the CDR3 is 18 residues long. Kept here is only the CDR3 DNA, which spans 54 bases and is read in frame from base 1. The V and J ends are trimmed by 0 bases and 0 bases, leaving 18 bases between them. The germline V gene provides CDR1 SGHRS and CDR2 YFSETQ. Recombination linked TRBV5-1 to TRBJ1-1, with a weak D call of TRBD1 (6 bases match). This TCR derives from a man aged 35 to 55 who had been exposed to COVID-19. The material sequenced was PBMCs or T cells enriched from blood (not recorded which). The CDR3 region has the sequence CASSLGPRTGILNTEAFF. The nucleotide sequence reads TGCGCCAGCAGCTTGGGACCCCGAACAGGGATACTGAACACTGAAGCTTTCTTT. Reference TRBV5-1 and TRBJ1-1 genes cover what lies past the CDR3, so the full variable domain is KAGVTQTPRYLIKTRGQQVTLSCSPISGHRSVSWYQQTPGQGLQFLFEYFSETQRNKGNFPGRFSGRQFSNSRSEMNVSTLELGDSALYLCASSLGPRTGILNTEAFFGQGTRLTVV.